A selection of T cell receptor beta chains follows, all from one sample in a study of T cell responses to AZD1222 COVID-19 vaccine. The protocol was immunoSEQ multiplex PCR, while the TCRdb copy is restricted to in-frame clones and leaves out a portion. In the table there are around 120,000 clones, approximately 90% of which are singletons. Sequenced here: peripheral blood, sampled 28 days after the second AZD1222 dose. Receptors originate from an adult who received the AZD1222 COVID-19 vaccine. The CDR3 runs from the conserved cysteine through the conserved F or W. The order of the fields is J gene, D gene, clone size, V gene, CDR3 protein, CDR3 DNA. A D gene is named only where the DNA matches it firmly. The size field is filled for only some rows; it gives once, few, many or a size class.

TRBJ2-1,TRBD2,-,TRBV28,CASSRKTGLARDEQFF,TGTGCCAGCAGTCGAAAGACCGGACTAGCCCGTGATGAGCAGTTCTTC
TRBJ2-7,TRBD1,-,TRBV25-1,CASSEHGTGTSYEQYF,TGTGCCAGCAGTGAACATGGGACAGGGACCTCCTACGAGCAGTACTTC
TRBJ2-1,-,-,TRBV4-2,CASSNRDSQNEQFF,TGTGCCAGCAGCAACCGGGACTCCCAAAATGAGCAGTTCTTC
TRBJ1-3,-,-,TRBV6-1,CASSAAHTGISGNTIYF,TGTGCCAGCAGTGCAGCCCACACAGGGATCTCTGGAAACACCATATATTTT
TRBJ2-3,-,-,TRBV29-1,CSVEDGGWREGTDTQYF,TGCAGCGTTGAAGATGGGGGTTGGAGGGAGGGCACAGATACGCAGTATTTT
TRBJ2-7,TRBD1,-,TRBV9,CASSVEGQTYEQYF,TGTGCCAGCAGCGTAGAGGGACAGACCTACGAGCAGTACTTC
TRBJ2-1,TRBD2,-,TRBV20-1,CSASWASGRVYNEQFF,TGCAGTGCTAGTTGGGCTAGCGGGAGGGTCTACAATGAGCAGTTCTTC
TRBJ2-3,-,-,TRBV10-3,CAITRAVEGTQYF,TGTGCCATCACCCGAGCGGTGGAAGGAACGCAGTATTTT
TRBJ1-1,TRBD1,-,TRBV5-1,CASSEQGLNTEAFF,TGCGCCAGCAGCGAACAGGGGTTGAACACTGAAGCTTTCTTT
TRBJ2-1,TRBD2,-,TRBV30,CAWSVNRGGYNEQFF,TGTGCCTGGAGTGTAAATCGGGGGGGCTACAATGAGCAGTTCTTC
TRBJ2-1,-,-,TRBV6-5,CASSRDTGTYEQFF,TGTGCCAGCAGTCGGGACACCGGAACTTATGAGCAGTTCTTC
TRBJ1-5,TRBD1,-,TRBV7-8,CASSLRQGGNQPQHF,TGTGCCAGCAGCTTGCGACAGGGTGGCAATCAGCCCCAGCATTTT
TRBJ1-5,TRBD1,-,TRBV19,CAGGTGWNQPQHF,TGTGCCGGCGGGACAGGGTGGAATCAGCCCCAGCATTTT
TRBJ1-3,-,-,TRBV6-6,CASSSDRGVRPNTIYF,TGTGCCAGCAGTTCCGACCGGGGGGTTCGACCAAACACCATATATTTT
TRBJ1-1,TRBD1,-,TRBV14,CASSPPGTGRTEAFF,TGTGCCAGCAGCCCACCCGGGACAGGGAGGACTGAAGCTTTCTTT
TRBJ1-5,-,-,TRBV6-5,CASRQGIVSNQPQHF,TGTGCCAGCAGACAGGGAATTGTGAGCAATCAGCCCCAGCATTTT
TRBJ2-5,-,few,TRBV9,CASSVDSADGAQYF,TGTGCCAGCAGCGTAGATTCCGCGGATGGGGCCCAGTACTTC
TRBJ2-5,TRBD1,-,TRBV5-4,CASSKQGALQETQYF,TGTGCCAGCAGCAAACAGGGGGCTTTACAAGAGACCCAGTACTTC
TRBJ1-3,-,-,TRBV9,CASEGQPSSGNTIYF,TGTGCCAGCGAAGGACAGCCCAGCTCTGGAAACACCATATATTTT
TRBJ2-1,TRBD2,-,TRBV25-1,CASSEAQGGSYEQFF,TGTGCCAGCAGTGAAGCTCAGGGAGGGAGCTATGAGCAGTTCTTC
TRBJ2-5,TRBD1,-,TRBV28,CASVADRGYGTQYF,TGTGCCAGCGTTGCGGACAGGGGATACGGGACCCAGTACTTC
TRBJ1-5,-,-,TRBV6-5,CASIRELSNQPQHF,TGTGCCAGCATAAGGGAGTTAAGCAATCAGCCCCAGCATTTT
TRBJ1-3,-,-,TRBV5-5,CASSWERSDSGNTIYF,TGTGCCAGCAGCTGGGAAAGAAGTGACTCTGGAAACACCATATATTTT
TRBJ2-5,-,-,TRBV9,CASSVESGQETQYF,TGTGCCAGCAGCGTAGAAAGCGGCCAAGAGACCCAGTACTTC
TRBJ1-1,-,-,TRBV5-6,CASRARSLNTEAFF,TGTGCCAGCAGAGCACGGTCCTTGAACACTGAAGCTTTCTTT
TRBJ1-3,-,-,TRBV30,CAWVQGKVYF,TGTGCCTGGGTCCAGGGAAAGGTATATTTT
TRBJ1-6,-,-,TRBV30,CAWSHYPGSKNSPLHF,TGTGCCTGGAGCCACTACCCCGGGTCCAAAAATTCACCCCTCCACTTT
TRBJ2-1,-,-,TRBV6-4,CASSDSTSGEQFF,TGTGCCAGCAGTGACTCGACTAGTGGGGAGCAGTTCTTC
TRBJ1-4,TRBD1,-,TRBV5-1,CASSFRQGGDGEKLFF,TGCGCCAGCAGCTTCCGACAGGGAGGGGATGGCGAAAAACTGTTTTTT
TRBJ2-5,TRBD1,-,TRBV9,CASSQWTGQETQYF,TGTGCCAGCAGCCAATGGACAGGGCAAGAGACCCAGTACTTC
TRBJ1-5,TRBD1,-,TRBV28,CASRETRTGGLGFQPQHF,TGTGCCAGCAGAGAGACCCGGACAGGGGGCTTGGGTTTTCAGCCCCAGCATTTT
TRBJ2-7,-,-,TRBV27,CASRAAGGFYEQYF,TGTGCCAGCCGCGCGGCAGGAGGTTTCTACGAGCAGTACTTC
TRBJ2-5,TRBD2,-,TRBV5-5,CASSFSGVAGSGETQYF,TGTGCCAGCAGCTTTTCGGGGGTAGCGGGAAGTGGAGAGACCCAGTACTTC
TRBJ1-6,TRBD1,-,TRBV30,CAWSVKVRDRVLLNSPLHF,TGTGCCTGGAGTGTAAAGGTCCGGGACAGGGTCTTGTTGAATTCACCCCTCCACTTT
TRBJ2-7,TRBD2,once,TRBV7-2,CASSLVYLGLAGVEQYF,TGTGCCAGCAGCTTAGTATATCTGGGACTAGCGGGAGTCGAGCAGTACTTC
TRBJ1-1,TRBD1,-,TRBV6-4,CASSVTGGGGTEAFF,TGTGCCAGCAGTGTTACAGGGGGAGGCGGCACTGAAGCTTTCTTT
TRBJ1-1,-,-,TRBV27,CASSLNQAGTEAFF,TGTGCCAGCAGTTTAAACCAGGCGGGGACTGAAGCTTTCTTT
TRBJ1-4,TRBD1,few,TRBV24-1,CATSEGTGSEKLFF,TGTGCCACCAGTGAGGGGACAGGGAGTGAAAAACTGTTTTTT
TRBJ1-5,-,once,TRBV11-2,CASSLVGQPQHF,TGTGCCAGCAGCTTAGTGGGTCAGCCCCAGCATTTT
TRBJ1-4,-,-,TRBV4-1,CASSQDSGTTNEKLFF,TGCGCCAGCAGCCAAGATTCGGGGACTACTAATGAAAAACTGTTTTTT
TRBJ1-2,-,-,TRBV13,CASSLAVPGYTF,TGTGCCAGCAGCTTAGCAGTTCCTGGCTACACCTTC
TRBJ2-7,-,-,TRBV7-2,CASSSKTKEGWEQYF,TGTGCCAGCAGCTCAAAAACGAAAGAGGGGTGGGAGCAGTACTTC
TRBJ2-3,-,-,TRBV5-4,CASSLKKSSTDTQYF,TGTGCCAGCAGCTTGAAAAAGAGTAGCACAGATACGCAGTATTTT
TRBJ1-2,TRBD1,-,TRBV28,CASSPRTGVYGYTF,TGTGCCAGCAGCCCCCGGACAGGGGTCTATGGCTACACCTTC
TRBJ2-3,-,-,TRBV5-1,CASSLGRGTDTQYF,TGCGCCAGCAGCTTGGGACGGGGCACAGATACGCAGTATTTT